These 27 T cell receptor beta chains were sequenced from one sample in a study of blood T cell repertoires in COVID-19. Using immunoSEQ multiplex PCR, the repertoire was profiled, and TCRdb retains in-frame clones only, with some absent. The data contain some 300,000 clones, roughly 87% of them singletons. Sequenced: PBMCs or T cells enriched from blood (not recorded which). The receptors were gathered from a woman aged 25 to 39 who had recovered from COVID-19.

This clone was counted only a few times. The chain carries TRBV4-1 and TRBJ1-1, with a weak D call TRBD1 (6 bases). V lost 3 bases and J 8 bases, leaving 7 bases between the germline ends. The CDR3 loop spans 11 amino acids. CDR1 is MGHRA, CDR2 YSYEKL, per germline. The CDR3 DNA reads as TGCGCCAGCAGCCAGAGGGGGGAAGCTTTCTTT. As protein: CASSQRGEAFF.

The chain carries TRBV27 and TRBJ2-7; 12 nucleotides match TRBD2. CDR1 is MNHEY and CDR2 is SMNVEV in the germline V gene (reference sequence). Trimming at V came to 2 bases and at J to 3 bases, leaving 2 bases not matched to a gene. The CDR3 is 15 residues long. The chain's CDR3 is CASSLASGGVYEQYF. CDR3 coding DNA: TGTGCCAGCAGTTTAGCTAGCGGGGGGGTCTACGAGCAGTACTTC.

The V and J genes are TRBV18 and TRBJ1-2; D is undetermined. V was pared by 3 bases and J by 0 bases, with 2 bases between. Germline loops: CDR1 KGHSH, CDR2 LQKENI. The CDR3 sequence is 12 residues long. CDR3 amino acids: CASSPTNYGYTF. CDR3 in DNA: TGTGCCAGCTCACCTACTAACTATGGCTACACCTTC.

This chain connects TRBV28 to TRBJ2-7; 7 bases are a match to TRBD1. Trimming removed 6 bases from V and 0 bases from J; junction bases left unmatched: 8. The CDR3 is 15 residues long. Per the germline V gene, CDR1 is MDHEN and CDR2 is SYDVKM. The CDR3 DNA reads as TGTGCCAGCAGCACCCCGGGACAGAGCTCCTACGAGCAGTACTTC. Protein product: CASSTPGQSSYEQYF.

The J gene is TRBJ1-4, the V gene TRBV2, with a possible D match to TRBD1 (5 bases). Per germline, CDR1 SNHLY and CDR2 FYNNEI. V dropped 4 bases and J dropped 5 bases, with 11 bases sitting between them. The length of the CDR3 is 14 residues. CDR3 sequence: CASSVDSLNEKLFF. Here the CDR3 DNA reads TGTGCCAGCAGTGTTGACAGTCTCAATGAAAAACTGTTTTTT.

The chain links TRBV29-1 to TRBJ2-7; D is possibly TRBD1 (5 bases). The CDR3 is made up of 12 amino acids. Germline CDR1 reads SQVTM; CDR2 reads ANQGSEA. V dropped 3 bases and J dropped 3 bases, with 9 bases sitting between them. CDR3 amino acids: CSVDGQGYEQYF. The DNA for the CDR3 is TGCAGCGTTGATGGGCAGGGCTACGAGCAGTACTTC.

This rearrangement joins TRBV9 to TRBJ2-3; 11 bases agree with TRBD2. In germline, CDR1 is SGDLS, CDR2 YYNGEE. This CDR3 comprises 17 residues. Trimming cost V 0 bases and J 5 bases; bases outside gene matches: 8. DNA of the CDR3: TGTGCCAGCAGCGTAGAAGTAGCGGGGGGGTTAAGAGATACGCAGTATTTT. Translating gives CASSVEVAGGLRDTQYF. The whole variable domain, filled in from reference TRBV9 and TRBJ2-3, reads DSGVTQTPKHLITATGQRVTLRCSPRSGDLSVYWYQQSLDQGLQFLIQYYNGEERAKGNILERFSAQQFPDLHSELNLSSLELGDSALYFCASSVEVAGGLRDTQYFGPGTRLTVL.

The genes are TRBV2 and TRBJ2-3; TRBD2 is a possible D gene (5 bases). Trimming took off 7 bases at V and 5 bases at J, with 19 bases between the two ends. The CDR3 consists of 15 residues. Germline lookup yields CDR1 SNHLY and CDR2 FYNNEI. The DNA of the CDR3 is TGTGCCAGCACCGGAGGACTGCGGGTAGGAGATACGCAGTATTTT. Protein sequence: CASTGGLRVGDTQYF.

The chain combines TRBV19 with TRBJ1-1; D might be TRBD1 (6 bases). Trimming took 4 bases from V and 4 from J, leaving 10 bases between them. Germline V CDR1 and CDR2: LNHDA, SQIVND (reference sequence). The CDR3 has 13 amino acids. CDR3: CASSSAGATEAFF. The CDR3 region has the DNA TGTGCCAGTAGTAGTGCAGGGGCCACTGAAGCTTTCTTT.

This rearrangement joins TRBV10-1 to TRBJ2-7; possibly TRBD2 for D (6 bases). The CDR3 has 14 amino acids. With 3 bases removed from V and 7 bases from J, the gap between germline ends came to 16 bases. The V gene's germline CDR1 is WNHNN and CDR2 SYGVQD (reference sequence). Written as DNA, the CDR3 is TGCGCCAGCAGTGATGGAGACTCCGGGGGAGAGCAGTACTTC. Translation: CASSDGDSGGEQYF.

The V gene is TRBV7-8, the J gene TRBJ1-5; D unclear. The CDR3 covers 15 residues. With 5 bases removed from V and 7 bases from J, the gap between germline ends came to 18 bases. Germline V gene lookup returns CDR1 SGHVS and CDR2 FQNEAQ. The CDR3 region has the DNA TGTGCCAGCAGCCCGAGAGCTGTCGGGGAACAGCCCCAGCATTTT. It translates to CASSPRAVGEQPQHF.

This rearrangement joins TRBV7-2 to TRBJ2-2; possibly TRBD1 for D (6 bases). Per germline, CDR1 SGHTA and CDR2 FQGNSA. This CDR3 region has 15 residues. V was cut by 4 bases and J by 3 bases, with 12 bases left in between. The CDR3 nucleotides read TGTGCCAGCAGCTACAGGGTCTCGGACACCGGGGAGCTGTTTTTT. Protein product: CASSYRVSDTGELFF.

CDR3 nucleotides: TGCGCCAGCAGGGAGATTACAGGGAACACCGGGGAGCTGTTTTTT. As protein: CASREITGNTGELFF. The rearrangement uses TRBV10-2 and TRBJ2-2; possible D gene TRBD1, 5 bases. The CDR3 sequence is 15 residues long. The germline V gene encodes CDR1 WSHSY and CDR2 SAAADI. V was shortened by 6 bases and J by 1 base, with 12 bases between the two germline ends.

The rearrangement joins TRBV7-2 to TRBJ2-2; TRBD1 agrees at 12 bases. This CDR3 is built from 17 residues. Germline assignment: CDR1 SGHTA and CDR2 FQGNSA. J gave up 8 bases and V 3 bases, and 10 bases lay outside the gene matches. DNA of the CDR3: TGTGCCAGCAGCTTCCTTTCCGGGACAGGGGGCACGGGGGAGCTGTTTTTT. Its translation: CASSFLSGTGGTGELFF.

The J gene is TRBJ2-5, the V gene TRBV7-2, with D unresolved. V was pared by 3 bases and J by 7 bases, with 9 bases between. This CDR3 has 12 amino acids. From germline, CDR1 is SGHTA and CDR2 FQGNSA. CDR3 loop: CASSFEFATQYF. The CDR3 coding sequence is TGTGCCAGCAGCTTTGAGTTTGCGACCCAGTACTTC.

The rearrangement joins TRBV7-2 to TRBJ2-7; a weak D match, TRBD1 (5 bases). Germline V gene sequence: CDR1 SGHTA, CDR2 FQGNSA. The CDR3 covers 14 residues. The V end lost 5 bases, the J end lost 0 bases, and 11 bases lay between the germline ends. The CDR3 nucleotides read TGTGCCAGCAGCCTACAGGTGCGCTCCTACGAGCAGTACTTC. This encodes CASSLQVRSYEQYF. The whole variable domain, remainder taken from reference TRBV7-2 and TRBJ2-7, is GAGVSQSPSNKVTEKGKDVELRCDPISGHTALYWYRQSLGQGLEFLIYFQGNSAPDKSGLPSDRFSAERTGGSVSTLTIQRTQQEDSAVYLCASSLQVRSYEQYFGPGTRLTVT.

The chain uses TRBV11-3 and TRBJ1-5, with D possibly being TRBD1 (6 bases). V was trimmed by 3 bases and J by 3 bases, leaving 9 bases between them. CDR3 length: 14 residues. CDR1 and CDR2 from the germline V gene are SGHNT and YENEEA. The CDR3 region has the DNA TGTGCCAGCAGCTTGAACAGGGACAATCAGCCCCAGCATTTT. It codes for CASSLNRDNQPQHF.

The chain employs TRBV14 and TRBJ1-1; maybe TRBD1 (5 bases). CDR1 SGHDN and CDR2 FVKESK come from the germline V gene. The CDR3 has 16 amino acids. Trimming took off 0 bases at V and 5 bases at J, with 16 bases between the two ends. As DNA, the CDR3 is TGTGCCAGCAGCCAAGATCAAGCGGTGGGGGGGACTGAAGCTTTCTTT. This sequence encodes CASSQDQAVGGTEAFF.

This chain joins TRBV27 and TRBJ2-3; 9 bases are a match to TRBD1. This CDR3 comprises 13 residues. V shed 8 bases and J 2 bases; nucleotides not matched to a gene: 2. From germline, CDR1 is MNHEY and CDR2 SMNVEV (reference sequence). As DNA, the CDR3 is TGTGCCAGCCGGGACAGGGCCACAGATACGCAGTATTTT. Protein sequence: CASRDRATDTQYF.

V is TRBV28 and J is TRBJ2-1; 10 bases map to TRBD1. This CDR3 contains 14 residues. Looked up from germline, CDR1 is MDHEN and CDR2 is SYDVKM. V was pared by 2 bases and J by 7 bases, with 2 bases of the junction left unmatched. The CDR3 sequence is CASSLGTGVNEQFF. The CDR3 nucleotides read TGTGCCAGCAGTTTAGGGACAGGGGTAAATGAGCAGTTCTTC.

The genes are TRBV2 and TRBJ2-3, with 14 positions matching TRBD2. Unmatched junction bases numbered 6, after V lost 1 base and J lost 3 bases. The CDR3 has 18 amino acids. Germline loops: CDR1 SNHLY, CDR2 FYNNEI. CDR3 in DNA: TGTGCCAGCAGTGAAGTTGGGACTAGCGGGGGTAGGACAGATACGCAGTATTTT. Encoded protein: CASSEVGTSGGRTDTQYF.

The genes are TRBV5-1 and TRBJ2-3, with 8 bases that match TRBD2. The CDR3 is made up of 17 amino acids. The junction had 6 bases not matched to a gene; V was cut back by 0 bases and J by 0 bases. Germline V gives CDR1 SGHRS, CDR2 YFSETQ. The CDR3 sequence: CASSLATAGGSTDTQYF. The CDR3 nucleotides read TGCGCCAGCAGCTTGGCCACTGCGGGGGGAAGCACAGATACGCAGTATTTT.

This clone was seen only once. This rearrangement joins TRBV28 to TRBJ1-2, with TRBD1 matching over 7 bases. The CDR3 has 14 amino acids. V shed 8 bases, J shed 7 bases, and the junction held 13 bases outside the gene matches. The germline V gene has CDR1 MDHEN and CDR2 SYDVKM. CDR3 sequence: CASRAPDRPAGYTF. As DNA, the CDR3 is TGTGCCAGCCGAGCCCCGGACAGGCCCGCTGGCTACACCTTC.

This rearrangement joins TRBV9 to TRBJ1-6; 9 bases map to TRBD1. This CDR3 region has 14 residues. The germline CDR1 and CDR2 sequences are SGDLS and YYNGEE. V lost 4 bases and J lost 7; bases outside the gene matches: 3. CDR3 in DNA: TGTGCCAGCAGCCAGACAGGGGGAAATTCACCCCTCCACTTT. This gives the protein CASSQTGGNSPLHF.

This rearrangement joins TRBV11-2 to TRBJ1-1, with D perhaps matching TRBD1 (6 bases). This CDR3 contains 13 residues. The ends were cut back, 6 bases at V and 3 bases at J, with 11 bases in the middle. CDR1 and CDR2 from the germline V gene are SGHAT and FQNNGV. This chain's CDR3 is CASSTQGDTEAFF. CDR3 DNA: TGTGCCAGCAGTACACAGGGAGACACTGAAGCTTTCTTT.

V gene TRBV5-4 combines with J gene TRBJ2-2; D may be TRBD2 (6 bases). Germline V gives CDR1 SGHNT, CDR2 YYREEE (reference sequence). V shed 0 bases and J shed 6 bases, with 9 bases lying between them. CDR3 length: 14 amino acids. DNA for the CDR3: TGTGCCAGCAGCTTGGGAACTAGCCCCGGGGAGCTGTTTTTT. Its translation: CASSLGTSPGELFF.

This chain joins TRBV27 and TRBJ1-2, with 11 bases fitting TRBD1. The germline V gene has CDR1 MNHEY and CDR2 SMNVEV (reference sequence). The CDR3 totals 15 residues. The junction had 7 bases not matched to a gene; V was cut back by 6 bases and J by 4 bases. The CDR3 DNA is TGTGCCAGCAGCGGACAGGGGGCGATTGGCTATGGCTACACCTTC. It translates to CASSGQGAIGYGYTF.